The sequence of this T cell receptor (beta chain) was determined in a study of CD8 T cells in Susac syndrome. Only one count was recorded for this clonotype. The antigen remains unidentified. The V end was cut by 10 bases, the J end by 4 bases, with 17 bases between. The CDR3 consists of 13 residues. Germline-derived CDR1 and CDR2 are LNHDA and SQIVND (reference sequence). After extraction with the RNeasy kit, about 0.5 to 1 ug of the RNA was reverse transcribed using random hexamers. MiXCR, applied by TCRdb to the immunoSEQ multiplex PCR reads, yields one record per CDR3 protein. The repertoire consists of 65,000 to 85,000 distinct CDR3 sequences, with under 95% occurring once and the leading ten covering 0.35% to 0.55%. Notes on the study in general: The study found that Susac CD8+ clonal expansion peaked in TEMRA cells and active patients.

This sequence was found in a human donor with Susac syndrome. The chain employs TRBV19 and TRBJ2-7, with TRBD2 as a possible D gene (5 bases). The sample was CD8+ T cells from PBMCs. Here the CDR3 DNA reads TGTGCCACCTCGGAGGTTTCGGGGTACGAGCAGTACTTC. Protein: CATSEVSGYEQYF.